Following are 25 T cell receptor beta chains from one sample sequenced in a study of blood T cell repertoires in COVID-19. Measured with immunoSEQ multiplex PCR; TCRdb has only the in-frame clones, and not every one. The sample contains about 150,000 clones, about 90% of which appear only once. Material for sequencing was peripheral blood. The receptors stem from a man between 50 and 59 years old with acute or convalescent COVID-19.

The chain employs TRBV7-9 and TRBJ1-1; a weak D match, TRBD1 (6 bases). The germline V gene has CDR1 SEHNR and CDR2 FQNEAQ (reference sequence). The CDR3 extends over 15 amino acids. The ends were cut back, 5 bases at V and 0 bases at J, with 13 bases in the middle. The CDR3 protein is CASSSTGLVNTEAFF. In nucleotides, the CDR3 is TGTGCCAGCAGCAGTACAGGGTTGGTGAACACTGAAGCTTTCTTT.

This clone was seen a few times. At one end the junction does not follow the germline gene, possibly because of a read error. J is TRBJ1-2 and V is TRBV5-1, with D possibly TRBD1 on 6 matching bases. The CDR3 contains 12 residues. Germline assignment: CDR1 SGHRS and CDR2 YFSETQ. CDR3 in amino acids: CASSFDNRQEFF. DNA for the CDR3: TGCGCCAGCAGCTTTGACAATCGACAGGAGTTCTTC.

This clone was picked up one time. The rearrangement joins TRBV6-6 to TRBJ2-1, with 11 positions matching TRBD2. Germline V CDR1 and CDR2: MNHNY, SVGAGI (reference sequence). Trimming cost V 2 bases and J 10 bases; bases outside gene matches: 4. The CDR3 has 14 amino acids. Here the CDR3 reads CASSYGSGRAEQFF. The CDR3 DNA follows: TGTGCCAGCAGTTACGGTAGCGGGAGGGCCGAGCAGTTCTTC.

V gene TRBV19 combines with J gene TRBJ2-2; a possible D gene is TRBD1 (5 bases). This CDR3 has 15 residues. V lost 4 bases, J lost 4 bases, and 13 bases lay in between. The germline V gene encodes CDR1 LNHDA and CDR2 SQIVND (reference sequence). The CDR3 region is CASSRRGLGTGELFF. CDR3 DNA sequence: TGTGCCAGTAGTAGAAGGGGTTTGGGCACCGGGGAGCTGTTTTTT.

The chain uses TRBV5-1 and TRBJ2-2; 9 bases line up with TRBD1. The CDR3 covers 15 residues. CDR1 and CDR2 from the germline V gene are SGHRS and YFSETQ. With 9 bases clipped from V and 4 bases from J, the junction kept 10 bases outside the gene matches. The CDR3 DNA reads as TGCGCCACCAGGGGAGGGACAGGGCCCACCGGGGAGCTGTTTTTT. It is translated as CATRGGTGPTGELFF.

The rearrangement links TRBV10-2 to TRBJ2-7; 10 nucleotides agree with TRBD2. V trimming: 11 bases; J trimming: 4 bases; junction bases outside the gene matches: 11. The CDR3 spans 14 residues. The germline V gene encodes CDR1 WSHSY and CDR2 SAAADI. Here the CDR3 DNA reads TGCGCCCCCTCCGCCGCTAGCGGGAGTTACGAGCAGTACTTC. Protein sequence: CAPSAASGSYEQYF.

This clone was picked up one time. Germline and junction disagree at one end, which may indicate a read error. The CDR3 spells CASSLTGELFF. The CDR3 DNA follows: TGTGCCAGCAGTTTGACCGGGGAGCTGTTCTTC. The chain is built from TRBV28 and TRBJ2-1, with D possibly matching TRBD2 (5 bases). The CDR3 extends over 11 amino acids. From germline, CDR1 is MDHEN and CDR2 SYDVKM.

The CDR3 DNA sequence: TGTGCCAGCAGTCCGCGATCAGGGGTGGGAGAAAAACTGTTTTTT. It is translated as CASSPRSGVGEKLFF. The V call is TRBV6-5, the J call TRBJ1-4, with D perhaps matching TRBD1 (6 bases). Trimming removed 5 bases at V and 8 bases at J, with 18 bases between. In germline, CDR1 is MNHEY, CDR2 SVGAGI. CDR3 size: 15 residues.

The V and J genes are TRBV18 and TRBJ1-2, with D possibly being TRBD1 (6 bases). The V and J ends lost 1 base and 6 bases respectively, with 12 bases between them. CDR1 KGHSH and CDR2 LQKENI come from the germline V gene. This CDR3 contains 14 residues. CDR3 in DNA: TGTGCCAGCTCACCACTGCAGGGGCAAGATGGCTACACCTTC. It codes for CASSPLQGQDGYTF.

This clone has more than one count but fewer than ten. The CDR3 loop reads CASSLALDRAGNTIYF. CDR3 nucleotides: TGTGCCAGCAGCTTAGCGCTGGACAGGGCTGGAAACACCATATATTTT. The V and J genes are TRBV7-2 and TRBJ1-3; 8 nucleotides match TRBD1. Germline trimming cut 0 bases from V and 2 bases from J; bases unmatched to any gene: 3. Germline loops: CDR1 SGHTA, CDR2 FQGNSA. The CDR3 sequence is 16 residues long.

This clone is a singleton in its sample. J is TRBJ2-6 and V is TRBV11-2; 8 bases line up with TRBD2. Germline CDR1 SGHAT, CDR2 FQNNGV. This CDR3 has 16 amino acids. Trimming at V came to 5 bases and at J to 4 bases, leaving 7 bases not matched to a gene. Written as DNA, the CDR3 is TGTGCCAGCAGCGTAACGGGGGGGTCCGGGGCCAACGTCCTGACTTTC. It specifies CASSVTGGSGANVLTF.

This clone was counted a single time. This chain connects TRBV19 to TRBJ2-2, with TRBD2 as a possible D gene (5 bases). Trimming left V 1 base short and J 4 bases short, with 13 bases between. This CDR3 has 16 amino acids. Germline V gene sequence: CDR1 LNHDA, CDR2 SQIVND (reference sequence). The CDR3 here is CASSIGGEGRTGELFF. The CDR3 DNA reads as TGTGCCAGTAGTATAGGAGGTGAGGGTCGCACCGGGGAGCTGTTTTTT.

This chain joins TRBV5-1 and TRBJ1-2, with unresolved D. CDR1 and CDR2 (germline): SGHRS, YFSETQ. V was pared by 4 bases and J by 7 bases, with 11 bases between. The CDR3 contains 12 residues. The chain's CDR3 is CASSGGQSGYTF. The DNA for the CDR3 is TGCGCCAGCAGCGGAGGCCAGTCTGGCTACACCTTC.

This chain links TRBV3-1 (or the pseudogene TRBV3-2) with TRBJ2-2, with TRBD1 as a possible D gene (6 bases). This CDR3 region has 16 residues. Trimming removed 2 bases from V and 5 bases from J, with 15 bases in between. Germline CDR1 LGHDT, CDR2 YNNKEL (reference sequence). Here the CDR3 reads CASSQLMGARTGELFF. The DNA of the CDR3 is TGTGCCAGCAGCCAATTAATGGGGGCGCGGACCGGGGAGCTGTTTTTT.

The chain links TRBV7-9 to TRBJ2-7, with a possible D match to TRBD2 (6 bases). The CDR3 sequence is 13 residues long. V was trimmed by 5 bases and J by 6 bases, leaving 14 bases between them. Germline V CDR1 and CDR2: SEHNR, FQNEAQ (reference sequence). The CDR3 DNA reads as TGTGCCAGCAGCGGCGGGACCTACCTCGAGCAGTACGTC. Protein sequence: CASSGGTYLEQYV.

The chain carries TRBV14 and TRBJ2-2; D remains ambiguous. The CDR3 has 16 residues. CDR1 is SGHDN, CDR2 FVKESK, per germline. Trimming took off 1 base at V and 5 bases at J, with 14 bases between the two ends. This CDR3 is CASSQAVSPRTGELFF. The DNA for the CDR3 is TGTGCCAGCAGCCAAGCAGTCAGCCCGAGGACCGGGGAGCTGTTTTTT. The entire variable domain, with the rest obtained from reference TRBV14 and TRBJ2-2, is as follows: EAGVTQFPSHSVIEKGQTVTLRCDPISGHDNLYWYRRVMGKEIKFLLHFVKESKQDESGMPNNRFLAERTGGTYSTLKVQPAELEDSGVYFCASSQAVSPRTGELFFGEGSRLTVL.

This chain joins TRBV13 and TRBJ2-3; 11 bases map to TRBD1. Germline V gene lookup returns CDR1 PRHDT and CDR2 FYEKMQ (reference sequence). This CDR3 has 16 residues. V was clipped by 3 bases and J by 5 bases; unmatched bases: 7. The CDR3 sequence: CASSFRDRGIIDTQYF. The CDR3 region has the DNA TGTGCCAGCAGCTTCCGGGACAGGGGGATCATAGATACGCAGTATTTT.

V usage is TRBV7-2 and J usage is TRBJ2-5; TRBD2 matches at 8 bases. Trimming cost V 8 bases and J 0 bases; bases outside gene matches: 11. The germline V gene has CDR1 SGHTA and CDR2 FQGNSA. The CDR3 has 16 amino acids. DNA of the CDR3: TGTGCCAGCCGCGATATAGAGCGGGGGCACCAAGAGACCCAGTACTTC. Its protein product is CASRDIERGHQETQYF.

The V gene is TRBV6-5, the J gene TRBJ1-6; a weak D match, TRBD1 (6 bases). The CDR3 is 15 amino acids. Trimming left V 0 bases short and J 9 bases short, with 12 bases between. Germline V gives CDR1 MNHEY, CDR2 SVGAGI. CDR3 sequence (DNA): TGTGCCAGCAGTTACTCGGTAAGGGGGATTTCACCCCTCCACTTT. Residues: CASSYSVRGISPLHF.

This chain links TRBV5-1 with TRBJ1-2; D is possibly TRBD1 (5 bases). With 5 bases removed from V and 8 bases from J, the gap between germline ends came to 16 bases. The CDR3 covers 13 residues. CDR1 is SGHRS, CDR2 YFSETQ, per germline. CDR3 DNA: TGCGCCAGCAGTAATCAGGGTTATCAAGGCTACACCTTC. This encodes CASSNQGYQGYTF.

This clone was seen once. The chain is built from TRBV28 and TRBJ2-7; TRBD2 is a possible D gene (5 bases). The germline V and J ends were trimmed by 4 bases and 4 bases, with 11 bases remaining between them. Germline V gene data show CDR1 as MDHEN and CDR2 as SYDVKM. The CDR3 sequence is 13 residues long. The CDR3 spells CASSSPREYEQYF. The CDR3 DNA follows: TGTGCCAGCAGTTCCCCACGGGAATACGAGCAGTACTTC.

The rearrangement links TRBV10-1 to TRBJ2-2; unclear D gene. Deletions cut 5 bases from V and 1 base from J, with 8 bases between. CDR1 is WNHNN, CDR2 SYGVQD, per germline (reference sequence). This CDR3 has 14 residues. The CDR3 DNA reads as TGCGCCAGCAGTATAACACGGAACACCGGGGAGCTGTTTTTT. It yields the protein CASSITRNTGELFF.

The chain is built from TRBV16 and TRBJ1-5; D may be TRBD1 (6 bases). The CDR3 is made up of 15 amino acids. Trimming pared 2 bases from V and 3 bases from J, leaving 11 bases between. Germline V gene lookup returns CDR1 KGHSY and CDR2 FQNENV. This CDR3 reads CASSQGGRTNQPQHF. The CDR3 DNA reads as TGTGCCAGCAGCCAAGGGGGCAGGACCAATCAGCCCCAGCATTTT.

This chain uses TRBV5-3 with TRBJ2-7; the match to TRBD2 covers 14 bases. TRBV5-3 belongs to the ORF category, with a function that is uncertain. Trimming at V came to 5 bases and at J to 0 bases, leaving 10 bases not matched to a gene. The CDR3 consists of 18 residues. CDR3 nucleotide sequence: TGTGCCAGAAGGAGGGGACTAGCGGGAGTTCAGGTCTCCTACGAGCAGTACTTC. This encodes CARRRGLAGVQVSYEQYF.

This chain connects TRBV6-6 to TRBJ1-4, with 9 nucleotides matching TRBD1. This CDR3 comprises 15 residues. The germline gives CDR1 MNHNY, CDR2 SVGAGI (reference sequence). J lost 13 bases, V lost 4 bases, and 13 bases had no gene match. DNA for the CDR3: TGTGCCAGCAGTTCTCCCGGGACAGGGCCCTCCGGACTGTTTTTT. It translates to CASSSPGTGPSGLFF.